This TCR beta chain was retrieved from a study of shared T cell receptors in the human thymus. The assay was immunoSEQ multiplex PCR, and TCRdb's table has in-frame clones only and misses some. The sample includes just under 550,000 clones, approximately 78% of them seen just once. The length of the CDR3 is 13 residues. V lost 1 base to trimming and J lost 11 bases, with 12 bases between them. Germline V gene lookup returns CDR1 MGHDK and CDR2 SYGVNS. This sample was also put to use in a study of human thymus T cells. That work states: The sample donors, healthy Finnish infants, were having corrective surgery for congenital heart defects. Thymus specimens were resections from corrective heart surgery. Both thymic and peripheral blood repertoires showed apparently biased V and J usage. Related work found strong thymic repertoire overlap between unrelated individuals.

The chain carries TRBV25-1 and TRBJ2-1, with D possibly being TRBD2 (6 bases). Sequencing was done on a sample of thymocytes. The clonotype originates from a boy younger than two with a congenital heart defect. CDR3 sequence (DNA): TGTGCCAGCAGTGAATCTGGGGAGGCCCAGCAGTTCTTC. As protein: CASSESGEAQQFF.